The 26 T cell receptor beta chains listed next were all sequenced from one sample in a study of shared clonotypes between healthy human individuals. Repertoires were generated with immunoSEQ multiplex PCR, while TCRdb's copy carries only in-frame clones and drops some. The repertoire holds about 1,800,000 clones, with about 95% as singletons. Cells designated naive CD8 were CD45RO-negative and were positively selected for CCR7, with terminally differentiated effector memory CD45RA+ cells excluded. The sample taken for sequencing was naive CD8+ T cells sorted from blood. The receptors here all came from a man aged 18-30 years in good health.

V and J are TRBV4-3 and TRBJ1-1; a weak D match, TRBD1 (6 bases). The V gene's germline CDR1 is LGHNA and CDR2 YSLEER. The CDR3 spans 14 residues. V was clipped by 4 bases and J by 2 bases, with 11 bases between them. The CDR3 loop is CASSRTELNTEAFF. The CDR3 DNA is TGCGCCAGCAGCCGGACAGAATTAAACACTGAAGCTTTCTTT.

This CDR3 reads CASSTPDRGPGYTF. The DNA for the CDR3 is TGTGCCAGCAGCACGCCTGACAGGGGGCCTGGCTACACCTTC. The genes are TRBV5-8 and TRBJ1-2, with 10 bases identical to TRBD1. The length of the CDR3 is 14 residues. V gave up 4 bases and J gave up 7 bases; unmatched junction bases: 7. Per the germline V gene, CDR1 is SGHTS and CDR2 is YDEGEE.

The V gene is TRBV13, the J gene TRBJ1-5; 8 bases map to TRBD1. CDR1 and CDR2 (germline): PRHDT, FYEKMQ (reference sequence). Losses at the gene ends were 9 bases for V and 1 base for J; bases not matched to a gene: 5. CDR3 size: 14 residues. The CDR3 DNA reads TGTGCCAGTTCGGACAGGGCCAGCAATCAGCCCCAGCATTTT. As protein: CASSDRASNQPQHF.

The chain joins TRBV29-1 to TRBJ1-1; D is unresolved. CDR1 is SQVTM and CDR2 is ANQGSEA in the germline V gene. The V end lost 0 bases, the J end lost 4 bases, and 6 bases lay between the germline ends. There are 12 residues in the CDR3. Here the CDR3 DNA reads TGCAGCGTTGAAGACATTTCCACTGAAGCTTTCTTT. Protein product: CSVEDISTEAFF. Together with reference TRBV29-1 and TRBJ1-1, the CDR3 gives the full variable domain: SAVISQKPSRDICQRGTSLTIQCQVDSQVTMMFWYRQQPGQSLTLIATANQGSEATYESGFVIDKFPISRPNLTFSTLTVSNMSPEDSSIYLCSVEDISTEAFFGQGTRLTVV.

V usage is TRBV29-1 and J usage is TRBJ2-1; TRBD1 aligns across 9 bases. The ends lost 0 bases at V and 8 bases at J; junction bases unmatched: 8. The germline gives CDR1 SQVTM, CDR2 ANQGSEA. The CDR3 is 15 amino acids. The CDR3 protein is CSVEDRDRATDEQFF. The CDR3 DNA is TGCAGCGTTGAAGATCGGGACAGGGCTACCGATGAGCAGTTCTTC.

This rearrangement joins TRBV6-5 to TRBJ2-1, with no clear D. This CDR3 has 13 residues. Trimming stripped 0 bases from V and 8 bases from J, with 8 bases between. Looked up from germline, CDR1 is MNHEY and CDR2 is SVGAGI. This CDR3 is CASSYSLIDEQFF. For the CDR3, the DNA is TGTGCCAGCAGTTACTCCCTTATCGATGAGCAGTTCTTC.

The chain employs TRBV19 and TRBJ1-4, with D tentatively TRBD1 (6 bases). The germline V gene has CDR1 LNHDA and CDR2 SQIVND (reference sequence). The germline V and J ends were trimmed by 4 bases and 8 bases, with 14 bases remaining between them. The CDR3 spans 14 residues. For the CDR3, the DNA is TGTGCCAGTAGTAAGCGATCAGGGGAGGAAAAACTGTTTTTT. Translated, it gives CASSKRSGEEKLFF.

On this clone: Other DNA sequences in the same sample also yield this CDR3. The rearrangement uses TRBV9 and TRBJ2-6; D is undetermined. Germline V gene sequence: CDR1 SGDLS, CDR2 YYNGEE. The CDR3 runs to 15 residues. V was clipped by 0 bases and J by 4 bases, with 8 bases between them. In nucleotides, the CDR3 is TGTGCCAGCAGCGTAGGAGGAGCCGGGGCCAACGTCCTGACTTTC. Its translation is CASSVGGAGANVLTF.

The chain recombines TRBV27 with TRBJ2-1; 7 bases line up with TRBD2. This CDR3 contains 14 residues. The V segment lost 7 bases and the J segment 6 bases; nucleotides outside the gene matches: 9. Per the germline V gene, CDR1 is MNHEY and CDR2 is SMNVEV (reference sequence). The CDR3 nucleotides read TGTGCCAGCAAGAGGGACTACAATCCCAATGAGCAGTTCTTC. This gives the protein CASKRDYNPNEQFF.

The chain combines TRBV9 with TRBJ2-2; 14 bases are shared with TRBD2. V trimming: 0 bases; J trimming: 6 bases; junction bases outside the gene matches: 7. The CDR3 is made up of 18 amino acids. Germline assignment: CDR1 SGDLS and CDR2 YYNGEE. This CDR3 is CASSVEGLAGASPGELFF. The CDR3 DNA is TGTGCCAGCAGCGTAGAGGGACTAGCGGGGGCCAGTCCCGGGGAGCTGTTTTTT.

This chain joins TRBV4-1 and TRBJ2-3; possible D gene TRBD2, 5 bases. CDR1 and CDR2 (germline): MGHRA, YSYEKL. This CDR3 has 15 residues. V was shortened by 4 bases and J by 3 bases, with 14 bases between the two germline ends. The CDR3 loop is CASSLTRVRTDTQYF. DNA of the CDR3: TGCGCCAGCAGCCTTACGAGGGTGAGGACAGATACGCAGTATTTT.

The J gene is TRBJ2-7, the V gene TRBV10-3; D is perhaps TRBD1 (6 bases). The CDR3 totals 14 residues. Between the trimmed V and J ends, which lost 10 bases and 6 bases, there was a span of 22 bases. The germline V gene has CDR1 ENHRY and CDR2 SYGVKD. CDR3 region: CATLNQQGMGEQYF. The CDR3 DNA sequence: TGTGCCACCTTGAACCAACAGGGAATGGGCGAGCAGTACTTC.

Note on this clone: A junction boundary mismatches the germline segment, possibly from a read error. V is TRBV7-8 and J is TRBJ2-2; D is perhaps TRBD1 or TRBD2 (5 bases each). This CDR3 has 14 amino acids. CDR1 and CDR2 (germline): SGHVS, FQNEAQ. The chain's CDR3 is CASSPWGNPGELFF. CDR3 in DNA: TGTGCCAGCAGCCCGTGGGGGAACCCCGGGGAGCTGTTTTTT.

The V call is TRBV7-6, the J call TRBJ1-4, with D tentatively TRBD1 (5 bases). There are 17 residues in the CDR3. Germline V gives CDR1 SGHVS, CDR2 FNYEAQ. V was clipped by 0 bases and J by 4 bases, with 15 bases between them. The CDR3: CASSLASGDGFNEKLFF. In nucleotides, the CDR3 is TGTGCCAGCAGCTTAGCGTCTGGGGACGGGTTTAATGAAAAACTGTTTTTT.

Turning to this clone: Other DNA variants within this sample encode the same CDR3. V gene TRBV11-2 combines with J gene TRBJ2-1; D is undetermined. V lost 6 bases and J 3 bases, leaving 9 bases between the germline ends. CDR3 length: 13 residues. Germline CDR1 SGHAT, CDR2 FQNNGV. The CDR3 DNA follows: TGTGCCAGCAGTTTGACTGGCTACAATGAGCAGTTCTTC. This gives the protein CASSLTGYNEQFF.

The V call is TRBV13, the J call TRBJ1-2; no definite D call. V lost 6 bases, J lost 3 bases, and 17 bases lay in between. CDR1 is PRHDT and CDR2 is FYEKMQ in the germline V gene (reference sequence). The CDR3 loop spans 15 amino acids. CDR3 sequence: CASSLTGVLDYGYTF. The DNA of the CDR3 is TGTGCCAGCAGTCTTACGGGAGTTCTAGACTATGGCTACACCTTC.

The chain has TRBV27 and TRBJ1-6, with a tentative D call TRBD1 (6 bases). CDR1 MNHEY and CDR2 SMNVEV come from the germline V gene (reference sequence). This CDR3 is 14 amino acids long. Trimming cost V 5 bases and J 7 bases, with 12 bases left between them. The CDR3 here is CASSVGGGNSPLHF. The CDR3 nucleotides read TGTGCCAGCAGTGTAGGGGGTGGAAATTCACCCCTCCACTTT.

This clone is a singleton in its sample. CDR3 sequence: CASSPPEQGVNSPLHF. DNA for the CDR3: TGTGCCAGCAGCCCTCCCGAACAGGGTGTTAATTCACCCCTCCACTTT. This chain connects TRBV9 to TRBJ1-6, with D possibly being TRBD1 (6 bases). CDR3 length: 16 amino acids. Between the trimmed V and J ends, which lost 4 bases and 6 bases, there was a span of 17 bases. From germline, CDR1 is SGDLS and CDR2 YYNGEE.

The CDR3 region has the DNA TGCGCCAGCAGCCAAAAAGGGGCTAGCGGGTCCGCGGGGGGCACAGATACGCAGTATTTT. Translated: CASSQKGASGSAGGTDTQYF. This sequence joins TRBV4-3 and TRBJ2-3, with 8 bases that match TRBD2. The V and J ends lost 2 bases and 1 base, in that order; junction bases with no gene match: 17. The CDR3 spans 20 residues. The germline CDR1 and CDR2 sequences are LGHNA and YSLEER.

This sequence joins TRBV28 and TRBJ2-7; D unclear. The CDR3 runs to 16 residues. Germline CDR1 is MDHEN and CDR2 is SYDVKM. The germline V and J ends were trimmed by 7 bases and 0 bases, with 19 bases remaining between them. The CDR3 sequence is CASILKGPGSSYEQYF. DNA for the CDR3: TGTGCCAGCATCCTGAAGGGCCCAGGAAGCTCCTACGAGCAGTACTTC.

The J gene is TRBJ2-1, the V gene TRBV29-1; TRBD1 is a possible D gene (5 bases). Germline loops: CDR1 SQVTM, CDR2 ANQGSEA. The CDR3 contains 14 residues. V dropped 3 bases and J dropped 5 bases, with 14 bases sitting between them. The CDR3 sequence: CSVDSGQWNNEQFF. The CDR3 nucleotides read TGCAGCGTTGATTCCGGACAATGGAACAATGAGCAGTTCTTC.

V gene TRBV12-5 combines with J gene TRBJ2-5, with 11 bases aligning to TRBD2. CDR1 LGHNT and CDR2 FRNRAP come from the germline V gene. After removal of 6 bases from V and 1 base from J, the junction contained 7 bases not matched to a gene. The CDR3 has 16 residues. CDR3 protein: CASGKYSGGAQETQYF. The CDR3, as DNA: TGTGCTAGTGGGAAATATAGCGGGGGGGCCCAAGAGACCCAGTACTTC. The complete variable domain, with remaining parts taken from reference TRBV12-5 and TRBJ2-5, reads DARVTQTPRHKVTEMGQEVTMRCQPILGHNTVFWYRQTMMQGLELLAYFRNRAPLDDSGMPKDRFSAEMPDATLATLKIQPSEPRDSAVYFCASGKYSGGAQETQYFGPGTRLLVL.

J is TRBJ2-7 and V is TRBV5-1; D is possibly TRBD2 (6 bases). Germline-derived CDR1 and CDR2 are SGHRS and YFSETQ. V lost 3 bases and J 3 bases, leaving 19 bases between the germline ends. This CDR3 has 16 residues. The CDR3 DNA reads as TGCGCCAGCAGCTACGCCCAGGGCGGGGATGTCTACGAGCAGTACTTC. This codes for CASSYAQGGDVYEQYF.

V and J are TRBV2 and TRBJ2-1, with 10 positions matching TRBD1. In germline, CDR1 is SNHLY, CDR2 FYNNEI. V trimming: 8 bases; J trimming: 0 bases; junction bases outside the gene matches: 1. The CDR3 contains 14 residues. The CDR3 nucleotides read TGTGCCAGCCGGGACAGGGGCTCCTACAATGAGCAGTTCTTC. Its translation: CASRDRGSYNEQFF.

This chain connects TRBV4-3 to TRBJ2-7; D is unresolved. CDR1 and CDR2 from the germline V gene are LGHNA and YSLEER. The CDR3 has 14 residues. V lost 1 base to trimming and J lost 5 bases, with 12 bases between them. The chain's CDR3 is CASSQASLFHEQYF. The CDR3 DNA reads as TGCGCCAGCAGCCAAGCTTCGTTGTTCCACGAGCAGTACTTC.

The chain combines TRBV6-1 with TRBJ2-1; TRBD1 matches 8 bases. Germline CDR1 is MNHNS and CDR2 is SASEGT. Trimming took 4 bases from V and 0 from J; bases not matched to a gene: 5. The CDR3 runs 16 residues. CDR3 nucleotide sequence: TGTGCCAGCAGTGTTAGGGGACAGGACTCCTACAATGAGCAGTTCTTC. This translates into CASSVRGQDSYNEQFF.